This TCR beta chain was found in a study of blood T cell repertoires in COVID-19 (TCRdb year 2020). Study-wide context: Samples covering the acute and convalescent phases of COVID-19 were provided by collaborators in the United States, Italy and Spain. Where HLA class I and class II types were available, the types were taken from metadata supplied by the sample provider, not from assay-based typing. Nearly every sample came with metadata listing a de-identified subject ID, COVID-19 status, age in years and sex. Deeply sampled blood TCRbeta repertoires from subjects exposed to, actively infected with, or recovered from COVID-19 were included in the dataset. A freely available public database, intended as a resource for researchers studying the immune response to SARS-CoV-2, is where the repertoires were released. The prospective study material was composed of cDNA or gDNA derived from T cells, B-cell-depleted T cells, or PBMCs. The samples were drawn from the first 160 participants of the ongoing ImmuneRACE study and from over 950 subjects provided by 6 global collaborators.

As regards this clone: This receptor's antigen is unknown. No base quality values were provided; no much bigger clone lies one nucleotide off.

The collaborating institutions used their own protocols to collect whole blood in K2EDTA tubes. Collaborator samples were shipped for TCRbeta analysis as frozen whole blood, isolated PBMCs, or DNA extracted from either sample type. Germline trimming: 4 bases from V, 5 bases from J; junction bases outside gene matches: 9. Its CDR3 holds 16 amino acids, cysteine through phenylalanine. Just the 48-base CDR3 DNA is kept, in frame starting at base 1. In the germline V gene, CDR1 corresponds to MNHNS and CDR2 to SASEGT. What the research found in general, with its limitations: The quantity of clinical and demographic metadata differed by source and by participant and was supplied without curation.

TCRbeta CDR3 regions were amplified from genomic DNA by means of the immunoSEQ Assay, a bias-controlled multiplex PCR. The paper's processing steps were these. The number of nucleated cells in each sample was estimated from the amplification of reference gene primers within the assay. To quantify the absolute abundance of each unique TCRbeta CDR3 rearrangement, sequence reads were collapsed and filtered. Productive Simpson clonality was computed per sample as the square root of Simpson's diversity index over productive rearrangements. What TCRdb holds here is the immuneACCESS table cut down to in-frame rearrangements. Part of the clones is not present; checked against another copy, under half of the missing clones reflect an unresolved V gene, and the others are unexplained. The V and J calls and the clone size are those of that table, but D and trimming were determined from the DNA. Here the sample has a few hundred thousand clones; less than 90% occur a single time. Of the sample, over 1.5% is held by the ten largest clones.

The chain is assembled from TRBV6-1 and TRBJ1-1; TRBD1 matches 11 bases in the middle. The sample comprised peripheral blood. This clonotype was sampled from a man between 35 and 55 years old with active or convalescent COVID-19. The CDR3 sequence is CASSATWTGGGTEAFF. The sequenced DNA: TGTGCCAGCAGTGCCACTTGGACAGGGGGCGGAACTGAAGCTTTCTTT.